This T cell receptor beta chain was recorded in a study of T cell responses to AZD1222 COVID-19 vaccine. Findings and limits, study-wide: Nearly half of unique spike-specific TCRs reportedly avoided B.1.351 and B.1.1.7 mutated regions.

This CDR3 has 15 residues. The germline V gene encodes CDR1 KGHDR and CDR2 SFDVKD. V lost 3 bases to trimming and J lost 9 bases; unmatched junction nucleotides: 8. Produced via immunoSEQ multiplex PCR; TCRdb's table is partial and in-frame only. The data show roughly 110,000 clones, 90% seen once. On this clone itself: Its specificity is unknown.

The sample here was peripheral blood, taken 28 days after the second AZD1222 dose. The rearrangement links TRBV24-1 to TRBJ2-1; 9 bases match TRBD1. The sequence derives from an adult who received the AZD1222 COVID-19 vaccine. The CDR3 sequence is CATSDPGQGIGEQFF. CDR3 nucleotides: TGTGCCACCAGTGATCCGGGACAGGGAATTGGTGAGCAGTTCTTC.